Shown below are 2 T cell receptor beta chains from a single sample sequenced in a study of control samples from healthy donors and cancer patients. Using immunoSEQ multiplex PCR, the repertoire was profiled, and TCRdb retains in-frame clones only, with some absent. Seen here are about 270,000 clones, approximately 80% observed once, and the top ten hold about an eighth. Sequencing used PBMCs. Every receptor here comes from a woman in her sixties with lung cancer.

V and J are TRBV2 and TRBJ1-2, with TRBD1 matching over 7 bases. In germline, CDR1 is SNHLY, CDR2 FYNNEI. The CDR3 extends over 14 amino acids. V was clipped by 1 base and J by 4 bases; unmatched bases: 3. This CDR3 is CASSEGRGLYGYTF. CDR3 in DNA: TGTGCCAGCAGTGAAGGAAGGGGGCTCTATGGCTACACCTTC.

The rearrangement uses TRBV30 and TRBJ1-2; 8 nucleotides agree with TRBD1. CDR3 size: 12 residues. Germline V lookup: CDR1 GTSNPN, CDR2 SVGIG (reference sequence). After removal of 3 bases from V and 7 bases from J, the junction contained 4 bases not matched to a gene. CDR3 sequence reads: CAWSRDRRGYTF. DNA of the CDR3: TGTGCCTGGAGCCGGGACAGGCGTGGCTACACCTTC.